This entry concerns a single T cell receptor (beta chain). Its antigen is as yet unknown. TCRdb reprocessed the 5' RACE reads and reports one entry per CDR3 protein, with no DNA. The listing contains 330,000 or so distinct CDR3 sequences. The CDR3 is made up of 11 amino acids. Germline lookup yields CDR1 SQVTM and CDR2 ANQGSEA. The data belong to a study of monozygotic twins with inflammatory bowel disease. Whole-study results and caveats: IBD patients had lower TCRbeta diversity (inverse Simpson) than healthy co-twins. Fewer clonotypes were shared with others by IBD patients than by healthy twins, especially with disease activity.

The TCR was taken from a human donor with ulcerative colitis or Crohn's disease, or a healthy co-twin of an affected twin (not recorded which). This chain uses TRBV29-1 with TRBJ2-5; the D call from TCRdb, TRBD1, cannot be confirmed without DNA. Sequenced sample: blood. CDR3 loop: CSWGGGETQYF.